A single T cell receptor (beta chain) is shown here with its context. This clone was observed a few times. What this receptor recognizes is not known. No much larger clone is present one base from it, and per-base qualities are unavailable. The cohort consisted of fewer than 700 healthy bone marrow donors. Cohort members were all nominally healthy when sampled, although unrecorded immune exposures were likely present. The donor tested CMV seropositive and was one of the 289 seropositive cohort members. A peripheral blood sample was provided by each donor, and peripheral blood mononuclear cells were used for TCR beta sequencing. The Qiagen DNeasy Blood Extraction Kit was used to extract genomic DNA from the blood cell samples. As encoded in the germline V gene (reference sequence), CDR1 is SEHNR while CDR2 is FQNEAQ. From its cysteine to its phenylalanine, the CDR3 spans 15 amino acids. The kept DNA is CDR3 alone, 45 bases in frame from the first base. V lost 5 bases and J lost 5 bases; the stretch between them is 16 bases long.

This entry comes from a study of cytomegalovirus exposure and HLA in healthy donors (dated by TCRdb to about 2017). With regard to the full study: In an earlier analysis of roughly 590 of the donors, 276 Gb of sequence data and just under 120 million unique TCR beta sequences from about 179 million T cells were reported. Typing coverage differed by locus: A, B, C, DRB1 and DQB1 were typed in roughly 620-630 donors, DQA1 in roughly 500, DPA1 in approximately 600, and DPB1 in roughly 450. To predict cytomegalovirus infection status, the study combined high-throughput TCR immunosequencing, statistical association of individual TCRs with disease status, and machine learning. A few DR-DQ haplotypes were treated as single units for association and clustering because of strong linkage in the cohort. The aim of the study was to test whether cataloging public T cell receptors could identify signatures of past pathogen exposure. An early release covering 500 to 750 HLA-typed donors comprised 300 to 350 gigabases of sequencing data and around 86 million unique TCR sequences. All discovery cohort repertoires had been generated using a single sequencing platform. A later genetic analysis used genome-wide SNP genotypes for 398 of the 666 donors, treating that subset as a discovery cohort. To study patterns of TCR occurrence, a later analysis re-analyzed previously published TCR beta repertoires from around 700 donors and added high-resolution HLA genotyping. Among about 400 genotyped donors of the cohort, an average of roughly 230,000 unique TCR beta nucleotide sequences was sequenced per donor, of which about 18% were non-productive. Along with the approximately 650-subject first cohort, a separate validation cohort of over 90 different subjects was used. HLA typing covered class I and class II loci at four-digit resolution. Of the 398 genotyped donors, 80% to 90% were placed in the genetic ancestry cluster associated with self-reported Caucasian donors. To decide whether each TCR beta V gene segment behaved as functional or pseudogenic, an earlier analysis of some 600 of the donors relied on high-throughput TCR beta sequencing. The later analysis used no new phenotypic data to find candidate immune exposures, relying instead on TCR beta sequences and their occurrence across donors. Donor age, sex, ethnicity and CMV serostatus were compiled alongside the repertoire data. The study profiled the T cell repertoires of around 700 subjects by immunosequencing and related them to cytomegalovirus serostatus.

The paper as a whole reports these results and caveats: Assigning TCR associations to individual alleles was difficult when HLA alleles, especially DR and DQ, strongly co-occurred. In an earlier analysis of fewer than 750 of the donors, most TCR beta V segments were observed in productive rearrangements about 90% or about 30% of the time, broadly matching IMGT annotations. A group of highly shared sequence variants was considered likely to be a technical artifact of the sequencing pipeline. Compared with equally common non-associated chains, HLA-associated TCR beta chains in a later analysis were more clonally expanded and had lower generation probabilities. Because counts were too low, some 17 rarely observed V segments, including chromosome 9 orphons, were excluded from the earlier analysis of around 590 of the donors. In both the original and validation cohorts, the classifier was reported to diagnose cytomegalovirus status with high specificity and sensitivity. In the study, around 160 TCR beta chains were listed as associated with cytomegalovirus. The authors suggested that the approach could potentially be generalized to other disease states and immunological phenotypes. A later analysis reported that several top co-occurrence clusters appeared linked to parvovirus B19, influenza, CMV and Epstein-Barr virus. In a later analysis, the rate of TCR association differed among HLA loci, with DRB1 alleles having the most associated TCRs and HLA-C alleles having the fewest. Roughly uniform sequencing depth across donors was assumed in presence/absence analyses, although this assumption may not hold. A further reported finding was that TCR beta sequences accurately predicted the HLA-A and HLA-B alleles for most subjects in the first cohort. Immune exposure information for the cohort was limited to CMV serostatus. This cohort had only TCR beta chains sequenced, and the lack of alpha or paired-chain data limited which features could be detected. Correlated functional status among segregating V segments might be attributable to linkage disequilibrium, but an unknown experimental factor could not be ruled out. A few of the identified cytomegalovirus-associated TCR beta chains were confirmed in vitro to be specific for cytomegalovirus antigens. Most TCR sequences were seen in very few donors, while some public TCRs were found in many individuals. Because some donors lacked HLA typing at each locus, the association tests relied only on the typed subset. A later analysis found that most CMV-associated TCR beta chains appeared HLA-restricted, with HLA associations seemingly driven largely by CMV exposure. In a later genetic analysis, fewer N-insertions in productive TCRs were reported among donors in an Asian-associated ancestry cluster than the 666-donor mean. The 87-base-pair reads could not distinguish some IMGT-functional V segments, including TRBV6-2 and TRBV6-3, so those segments were excluded. In a later genetic analysis, a missense DCLRE1C variant was associated with V-gene and J-gene trimming of TCR beta chains, and the association was replicated in an independent cohort. A later analysis associated 17,000 or so TCR beta sequences with specific HLA alleles at a false discovery rate of 0.05.

Libraries came from the immunoSEQ multiplex PCR assay. For the multiplex PCR, a mixture combining 60 forward primers for TCR Vbeta segments and 13 reverse primers for TCR Jbeta segments was used. Amplification of the CDR3 region of rearranged TCR beta genes was performed with a multiplex PCR assay on genomic DNA. Amplified TCR beta libraries were sequenced as 87-base-pair reads on the Illumina HiSeq System. Per the original workflow: Across the roughly 670 repertoires, a later analysis counted 75 million to 90 million unique TCR beta chains, roughly 11 million of which were shared by at least two donors. Raw reads were error-corrected and collapsed into unique sequences with a nearest-neighbor algorithm that merged closely related sequences to remove PCR and sequencing errors. CDR3 sequences were aligned to IMGT reference sequences to assign V, D and J gene segments. For a sequence to be retained, at least a six-nucleotide match to both a V gene segment and a J gene segment was required. A rearrangement was called productive if the CDR3 had no stop codons and remained in frame with V and J, and every other rearrangement was called non-productive. CDR3 was defined according to IMGT convention as the region running from the second conserved V-encoded cysteine to the conserved J-encoded phenylalanine. The earlier analysis of about 560 of the donors excluded any sequence lacking an unambiguous match to a single V gene segment. An earlier analysis of around 600 of the donors classified V segments as functional when productive rearrangements were above 56.7% and as segregating when the standard deviation between donors was above 5%. To diagnose cytomegalovirus status from the catalog of TCR beta chain sequences, a statistical classification framework was built. In a later analysis, V and J genes were assigned by comparing TCR nucleotide sequences against IMGT/GENE-DB human TR gene sequences. Using the TCRdist pipeline, a later analysis assigned CDR3 sequences along with most-parsimonious VDJ recombination scenarios. In a later analysis, each TCR beta chain was defined by its CDR3 amino acid sequence together with its V-gene family, and reads without a unique V-gene family were excluded. As a way to deal with suspected cross-contamination and a sequencing artifact, a later analysis dropped over 550 nucleotide sequences that were highly shared and had low generation probability. A later analysis calculated a clonal expansion index for each public chain from normalized within-repertoire ranks of inferred template counts. A later analysis computed generation probabilities with a VDJ recombination model fitted to out-of-frame rearrangements, and checked the results against IGoR. A later analysis scored TCR-TCR, TCR-HLA and TCR-CMV co-occurrence with hypergeometric tests, applying a repertoire-size bias correction to TCR pairs. False discovery rates were estimated in a later analysis by permuting HLA or CMV assignments 20 times. In a later analysis, co-occurring TCRs were grouped with DBSCAN, and TCRdist sequence similarity was added when clustering was performed within HLA-allele-positive subsets. For co-occurrence clustering, repertoires with fewer than 30,000 or more than 120,000 public chains were excluded, along with five or six repertoires with anomalous nucleotide sharing. In its TCRdb copy, this immuneACCESS table keeps in-frame sequences only and misses some clones. Where compared with another copy, unresolved V genes explain less than half of these, and the others have no known cause. V, J and clone size are taken as reported in that table, and D and trimming were inferred from the DNA itself. The sample includes roughly 200,000 clones, with roughly 13% observed a single time. The ten largest account for approximately 8.3% of the sample.

The chain links TRBV7-9 with TRBJ2-1; the D region possibly corresponds to TRBD2 (7 bases align). This sequence was found in a middle-aged man in good health and CMV-seropositive. Sequenced: PBMCs. The CDR3 protein sequence reads: CASSPPGGPDNEQFF. In nucleotides, the sequence is TGTGCCAGCAGCCCGCCCGGGGGGCCCGACAATGAGCAGTTCTTC.